The present entry profiles one TCR beta chain with its context. What it binds is not known. V gave up 5 bases and J gave up 7 bases, with 8 bases separating them. The CDR3 is 10 residues long. Germline V CDR1 and CDR2: GTSNPN, SVGIG (reference sequence). This sample was included in a study of STAT5B mutations in CD4+ large granular lymphocyte leukemia. Study-level background: Healthy donors showed HLA-associated enrichment of the CDR3 'QG' motif.

In the authors' workflow: Productive clonotypes were detectable down to 2.59 x 10-5 frequency. Sequencing used immunoSEQ multiplex PCR; TCRdb keeps in-frame clones, though not all of them. V and J calls plus clone size are reproduced from that table; the DNA served to infer D and trimming. The top ten clones hold roughly 1.2% of a sample with tens of thousands of clones, almost 85% of them seen once. Study results and caveats: Top patient clones used TRBV06 genes more often: 8/27 versus 2/35 in controls.

The chain has TRBV30 and TRBJ2-5; maybe TRBD2 (6 bases). Sequenced input: CD4+ T cells from blood buffy coats. This receptor was taken from a human donor in good health. As DNA, the CDR3 is TGTGCCTGGGGGCGGGGGACCCAGTACTTC. Translated, it gives CAWGRGTQYF.